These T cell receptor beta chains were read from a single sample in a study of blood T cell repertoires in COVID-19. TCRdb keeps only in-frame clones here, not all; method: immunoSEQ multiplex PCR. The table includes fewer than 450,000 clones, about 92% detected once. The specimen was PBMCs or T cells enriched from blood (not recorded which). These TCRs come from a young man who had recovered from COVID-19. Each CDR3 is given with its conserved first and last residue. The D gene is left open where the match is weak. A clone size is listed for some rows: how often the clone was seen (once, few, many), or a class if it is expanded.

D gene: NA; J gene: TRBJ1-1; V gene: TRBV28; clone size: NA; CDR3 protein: CASSRPATEEAEAFF; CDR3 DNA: TGTGCCAGCAGTCGTCCAGCAACGGAGGAGGCTGAAGCTTTCTTT
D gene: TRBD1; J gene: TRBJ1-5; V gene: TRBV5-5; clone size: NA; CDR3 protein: CASSLAQGIQPQHF; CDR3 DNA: TGTGCCAGCAGCTTGGCACAGGGGATCCAGCCCCAGCATTTT
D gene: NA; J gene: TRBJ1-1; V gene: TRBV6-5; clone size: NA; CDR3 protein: CASSYSRSNMNTEAFF; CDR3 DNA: TGTGCCAGCAGTTACTCGAGATCGAATATGAACACTGAAGCTTTCTTT
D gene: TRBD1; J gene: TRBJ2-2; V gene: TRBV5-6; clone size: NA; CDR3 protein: CASSRGQGLGTGELFF; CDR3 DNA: TGTGCCAGCAGCCGTGGACAGGGTCTCGGCACCGGGGAGCTGTTTTTT
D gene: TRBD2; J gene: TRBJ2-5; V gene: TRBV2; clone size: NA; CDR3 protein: CASKTSGWETQYF; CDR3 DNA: TGTGCCAGTAAGACTAGCGGGTGGGAGACCCAGTACTTC
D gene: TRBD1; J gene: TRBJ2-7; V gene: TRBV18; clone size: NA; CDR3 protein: CASSPGQGISYEQYF; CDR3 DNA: TGTGCCAGCTCACCGGGACAGGGGATCTCCTACGAGCAGTACTTC
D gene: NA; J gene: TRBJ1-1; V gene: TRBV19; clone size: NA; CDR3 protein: CASISRLNTEAFF; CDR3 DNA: TGTGCCAGTATTAGCCGGTTGAACACTGAAGCTTTCTTT
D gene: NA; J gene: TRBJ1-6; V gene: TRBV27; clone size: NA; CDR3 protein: CASSLPELDSPLHF; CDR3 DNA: TGTGCCAGCAGTCTCCCGGAGTTAGATTCACCCCTCCACTTT
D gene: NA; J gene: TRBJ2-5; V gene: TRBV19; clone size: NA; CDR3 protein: CASSIEAGQETQYF; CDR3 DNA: TGTGCCAGTAGTATAGAGGCAGGGCAAGAGACCCAGTACTTC
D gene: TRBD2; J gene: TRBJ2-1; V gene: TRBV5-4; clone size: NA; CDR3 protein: CASSRGVGTYNEQFF; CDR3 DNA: TGTGCCAGCAGCCGGGGGGTGGGGACCTACAATGAGCAGTTCTTC
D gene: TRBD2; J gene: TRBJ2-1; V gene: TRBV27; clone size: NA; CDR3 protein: CASTSASGSIVSYNEQFF; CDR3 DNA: TGTGCCAGCACGTCCGCTAGCGGGAGTATTGTCTCCTACAATGAGCAGTTCTTC
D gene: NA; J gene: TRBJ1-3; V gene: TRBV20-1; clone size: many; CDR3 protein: CSASSPSGNTIYF; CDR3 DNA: TGCAGTGCTAGTAGCCCCTCTGGAAACACCATATATTTT
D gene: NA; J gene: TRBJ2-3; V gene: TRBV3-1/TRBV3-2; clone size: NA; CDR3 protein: CASSQVVAVVPTDTQYF; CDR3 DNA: TGTGCCAGCAGCCAAGTAGTAGCGGTTGTCCCCACAGATACGCAGTATTTT
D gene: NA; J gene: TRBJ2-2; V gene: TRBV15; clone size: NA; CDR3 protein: CATSRGRTGELFF; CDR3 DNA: TGTGCCACCAGCAGAGGCAGGACCGGGGAGCTGTTTTTT
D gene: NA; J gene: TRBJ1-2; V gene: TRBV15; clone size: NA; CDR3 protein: CATSRGGSDYGYTF; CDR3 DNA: TGTGCCACCAGCAGAGGGGGCAGCGACTATGGCTACACCTTC
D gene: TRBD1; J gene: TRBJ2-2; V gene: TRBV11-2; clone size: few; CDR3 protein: CASSFWDSGELFF; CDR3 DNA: TGTGCCAGCAGCTTCTGGGACAGCGGGGAGCTGTTTTTT
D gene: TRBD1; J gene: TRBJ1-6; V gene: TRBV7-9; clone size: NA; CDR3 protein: CASSQGQINSPLHF; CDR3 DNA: TGTGCCAGCAGCCAGGGACAGATTAATTCACCCCTCCACTTT
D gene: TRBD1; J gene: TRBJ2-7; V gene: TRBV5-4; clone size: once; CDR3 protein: CASSEDRGYEQYF; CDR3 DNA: TGTGCCAGCAGCGAAGACAGGGGCTACGAGCAGTACTTC
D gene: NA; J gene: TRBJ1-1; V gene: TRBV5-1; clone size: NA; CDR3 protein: CASSVFQGSNTEAFF; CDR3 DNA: TGCGCCAGCAGCGTATTTCAGGGGTCGAACACTGAAGCTTTCTTT
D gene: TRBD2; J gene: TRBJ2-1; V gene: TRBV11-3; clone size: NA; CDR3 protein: CASSPGGENYNEQFF; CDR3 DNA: TGTGCCAGCAGCCCCGGGGGGGAGAACTACAATGAGCAGTTCTTC
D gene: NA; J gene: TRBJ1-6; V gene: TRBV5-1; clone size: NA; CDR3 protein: CASSFSDRSSYNSPLHF; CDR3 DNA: TGCGCCAGCAGCTTCTCCGACAGGAGCTCCTATAATTCACCCCTCCACTTT
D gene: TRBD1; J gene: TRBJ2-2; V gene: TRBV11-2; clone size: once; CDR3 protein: CASSLRDRGNTGELFF; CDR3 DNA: TGTGCCAGCAGCTTGAGGGACAGGGGGAACACCGGGGAGCTGTTTTTT
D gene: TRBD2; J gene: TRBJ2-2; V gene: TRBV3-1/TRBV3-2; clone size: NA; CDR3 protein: CASSRELAVTGELFF; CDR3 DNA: TGTGCCAGCAGCCGAGAACTAGCGGTCACCGGGGAGCTGTTTTTT
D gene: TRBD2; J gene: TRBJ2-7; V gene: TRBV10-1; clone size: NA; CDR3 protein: CASSDRGGRAPYEQYF; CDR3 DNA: TGCGCCAGCAGTGATCGGGGCGGGAGGGCTCCCTACGAGCAGTACTTC
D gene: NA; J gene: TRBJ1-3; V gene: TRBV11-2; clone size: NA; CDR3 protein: CASSFSLGVTGNTIYF; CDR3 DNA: TGTGCCAGCAGCTTCTCCCTAGGGGTCACTGGAAACACCATATATTTT
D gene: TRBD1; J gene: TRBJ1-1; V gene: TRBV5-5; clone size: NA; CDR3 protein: CASSLTGGNTEAFF; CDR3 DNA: TGTGCCAGCAGCCTGACAGGGGGGAACACTGAAGCTTTCTTT
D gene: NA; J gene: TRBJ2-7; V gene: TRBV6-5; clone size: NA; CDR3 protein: CASRSQGISGEQYF; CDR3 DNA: TGTGCCAGCAGATCTCAGGGGATCTCGGGCGAGCAGTACTTC
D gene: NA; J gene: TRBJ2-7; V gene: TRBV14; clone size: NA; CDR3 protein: CASSQDSGLGLEQYF; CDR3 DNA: TGTGCCAGCAGCCAAGATTCTGGATTGGGGCTCGAGCAGTACTTC
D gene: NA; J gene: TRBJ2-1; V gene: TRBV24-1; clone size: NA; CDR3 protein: CATSDPRGSYNEQFF; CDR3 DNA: TGTGCCACCAGTGATCCCCGGGGGTCCTACAATGAGCAGTTCTTC
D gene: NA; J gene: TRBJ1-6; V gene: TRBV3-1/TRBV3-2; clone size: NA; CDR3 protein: CASSQDLSPLHF; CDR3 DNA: TGTGCCAGCAGCCAAGATCTCTCACCCCTCCACTTT
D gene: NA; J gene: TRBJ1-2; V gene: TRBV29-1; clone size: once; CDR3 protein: CSVSESGGGYTF; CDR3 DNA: TGCAGCGTTTCCGAATCCGGAGGGGGCTACACCTTC
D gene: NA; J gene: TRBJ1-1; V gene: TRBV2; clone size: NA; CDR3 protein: CASAQGGMNTEAFF; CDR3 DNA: TGTGCCAGCGCCCAGGGTGGGATGAACACTGAAGCTTTCTTT
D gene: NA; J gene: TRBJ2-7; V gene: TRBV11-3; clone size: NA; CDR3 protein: CASSSAYEQYF; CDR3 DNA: TGTGCCAGCAGCTCTGCCTACGAGCAGTACTTC
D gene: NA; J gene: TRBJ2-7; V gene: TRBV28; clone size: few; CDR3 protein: CASSSGQGYEQYF; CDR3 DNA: TGTGCCAGCAGTTCGGGACAAGGCTACGAGCAGTACTTC
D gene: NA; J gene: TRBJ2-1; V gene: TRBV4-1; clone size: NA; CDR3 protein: CASSQDFGGRGFF; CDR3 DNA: TGCGCCAGCAGCCAAGATTTCGGGGGGCGAGGGTTCTTC
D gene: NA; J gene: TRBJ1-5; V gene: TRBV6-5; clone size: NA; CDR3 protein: CASKGDGSQPQHF; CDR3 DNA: TGTGCCAGCAAGGGGGATGGTTCCCAGCCCCAGCATTTT
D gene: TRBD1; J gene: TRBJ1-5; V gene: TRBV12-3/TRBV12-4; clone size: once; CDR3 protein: CASSGGGLQPQHF; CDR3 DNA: TGTGCCAGCAGTGGAGGGGGCCTTCAGCCCCAGCATTTT
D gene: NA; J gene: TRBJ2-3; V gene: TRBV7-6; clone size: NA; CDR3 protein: CASSLGLTDTQYF; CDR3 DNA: TGTGCCAGCAGCTTAGGACTGACAGATACGCAGTATTTT
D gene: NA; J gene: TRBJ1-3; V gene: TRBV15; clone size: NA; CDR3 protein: CATSRDQGSGNTIYF; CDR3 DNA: TGTGCCACCAGCAGAGATCAGGGGTCGGGAAACACCATATATTTT
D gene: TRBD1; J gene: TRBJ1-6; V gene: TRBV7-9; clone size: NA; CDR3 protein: CASSLNFQEGARSPLHF; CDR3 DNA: TGTGCCAGCAGCTTAAATTTTCAGGAGGGGGCAAGATCACCCCTCCACTTT
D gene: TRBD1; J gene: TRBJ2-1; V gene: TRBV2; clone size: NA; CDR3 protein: CASRDWDREVNEQFF; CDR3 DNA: TGTGCCAGCAGAGATTGGGACAGGGAGGTAAATGAGCAGTTCTTC
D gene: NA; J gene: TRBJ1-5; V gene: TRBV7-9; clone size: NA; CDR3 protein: CASCLGSNQPQHF; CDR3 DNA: TGTGCCAGCTGCCTCGGGAGCAATCAGCCCCAGCATTTT
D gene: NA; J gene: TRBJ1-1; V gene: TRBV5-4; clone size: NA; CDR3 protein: CASRRPDRNTEAFF; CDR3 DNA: TGTGCCAGCAGGCGCCCCGACAGAAACACTGAAGCTTTCTTT
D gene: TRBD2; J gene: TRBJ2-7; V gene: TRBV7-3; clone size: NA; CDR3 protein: CASSRVAGELYEQYF; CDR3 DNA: TGTGCCAGCAGCCGTGTAGCGGGAGAGCTCTACGAGCAGTACTTC
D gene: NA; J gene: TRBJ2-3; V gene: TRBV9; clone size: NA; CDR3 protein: CASTPRGSTDTQYF; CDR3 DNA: TGTGCCAGCACCCCCAGGGGATCAACCGATACGCAGTATTTT
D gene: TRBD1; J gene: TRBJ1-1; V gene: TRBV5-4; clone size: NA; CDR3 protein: CASSFRGRKTEAFF; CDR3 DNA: TGTGCCAGCAGCTTCAGGGGGAGGAAGACTGAAGCTTTCTTT
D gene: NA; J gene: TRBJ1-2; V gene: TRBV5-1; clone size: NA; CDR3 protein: CASSLMDTLDGYTF; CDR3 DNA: TGCGCCAGCAGCCTCATGGACACGTTGGATGGCTACACCTTC
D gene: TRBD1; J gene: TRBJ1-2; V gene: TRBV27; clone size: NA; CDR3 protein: CASSLSGQGSGYTF; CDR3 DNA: TGTGCCAGCAGTTTATCGGGACAGGGAAGTGGCTACACCTTC